The 2 T cell receptor beta chains below come from one sample, sequenced in a study of CD8 T cells in ankylosing spondylitis (dated by TCRdb to about 2017). Library construction relied on 5' RACE. Sequencing instrument: Illumina HiSeq 2500. TCRdb trimmed the raw reads at Q25, called clones with MiXCR and kept productive beta chains. Each CDR3 protein appears once, grouped with its most common genes and DNA. Recorded for this sample are approximately 140,000 distinct CDR3 sequences; more than 40% of them occurred a single time. The top ten hold roughly 15% of the sample. The sample taken for sequencing was synovial fluid, either unsorted or a sorted T cell fraction (not recorded which). These receptor sequences come from a male donor with ankylosing spondylitis.

The chain links TRBV12-3 or TRBV12-4 to TRBJ2-4; D is possibly TRBD1 (6 bases). This CDR3 has 17 amino acids. V lost 5 bases, J lost 1 base, and 18 bases lay in between. DNA of the CDR3: TGTGCCAGCAGTCCCCAGCAAGGGGGATGGGCCAAAAACATTCAGTACTTC. The encoded protein is CASSPQQGGWAKNIQYF.

This chain links TRBV4-1 with TRBJ2-1; TRBD2 is a possible D gene (5 bases). Trimming cost V 1 base and J 6 bases, with 16 bases left between them. The V gene's germline CDR1 is MGHRA and CDR2 YSYEKL. The CDR3 contains 16 residues. CDR3 in amino acids: CASSQVWRNRFNEQFF. The CDR3 region has the DNA TGCGCCAGCAGCCAAGTATGGAGGAACAGATTCAATGAGCAGTTCTTC.